These 25 T cell receptor beta chains were all obtained from the same sample, sequenced in a study of CD8 T cells in ankylosing spondylitis. The study's findings and limits: A motif of under 10 highly homologous TCR beta variants was seen as apparently characteristic of ankylosing spondylitis blood.

For these receptors, no antigen is known. One entry per CDR3 protein results from TCRdb running MiXCR on the 5' RACE reads. The sample consists of 220,000 or so distinct CDR3 sequences, 18% of them appearing once. The sequenced sample was blood, either unsorted or a sorted T cell fraction (not recorded which). These receptors were collected from a male donor with ankylosing spondylitis.

Only a few counts were recorded for this clonotype. This CDR3 is CATSSARTQGNTGELFF. In DNA, the CDR3 is TGTGCCACCAGCAGTGCTCGGACGCAGGGAAACACCGGGGAGCTGTTTTTT. The chain links TRBV15 to TRBJ2-2; possible D gene TRBD1, 5 bases. With 3 bases removed from V and 2 bases from J, the gap between germline ends came to 16 bases. CDR3 length: 17 amino acids. In germline, CDR1 is LNHNV, CDR2 YYDKDF (reference sequence).

The chain couples TRBV29-1 to TRBJ2-7; perhaps TRBD1 as D (6 bases). Per the germline V gene, CDR1 is SQVTM and CDR2 is ANQGSEA. The germline V and J ends were trimmed by 5 bases and 0 bases, with 11 bases remaining between them. This CDR3 is 13 amino acids long. The CDR3 sequence is CSVLGASSYEQYF. CDR3 DNA: TGCAGCGTTTTGGGGGCCAGCTCCTACGAGCAGTACTTC.

CDR3 sequence reads: CSVAVRDTEAFF. The CDR3 region has the DNA TGCAGTGTCGCAGTCAGGGATACTGAAGCTTTCTTT. The rearrangement joins TRBV20-1 to TRBJ1-1; possibly TRBD1 for D (5 bases). The germline V gene has CDR1 DFQATT and CDR2 SNEGSKA (reference sequence). Trimming cost V 7 bases and J 5 bases, with 14 bases left between them. The CDR3 has 12 amino acids.

As to this clonotype: A read error may account for a junction end that differs from germline. This chain connects TRBV12-3 or TRBV12-4 to TRBJ1-5; TRBD1 matches 8 bases. This CDR3 contains 18 residues. CDR3 amino acids: CTSSLGGWDRLSNQPQHF. CDR3 DNA sequence: TGTACCAGCAGTTTAGGGGGGTGGGACAGGTTGAGCAATCAGCCCCAGCATTTT.

V is TRBV7-6 and J is TRBJ1-2, with D unresolved. The length of the CDR3 is 14 residues. Trimming took off 5 bases at V and 1 base at J, with 11 bases between the two ends. The germline V gene has CDR1 SGHVS and CDR2 FNYEAQ. The CDR3: CASSPGFDNYGYTF. CDR3 nucleotides: TGTGCCAGCAGCCCAGGTTTTGATAACTATGGCTACACCTTC.

The V gene is TRBV7-9, the J gene TRBJ1-1; D gene ambiguous. The germline CDR1 and CDR2 sequences are SEHNR and FQNEAQ (reference sequence). This CDR3 is built from 16 residues. The V gene lost 5 bases and the J gene lost 0 bases, with 16 bases spanning the gap. DNA for the CDR3: TGTGCCAGCAGCGGCGCCCCTGAAACAGTGAACACTGAAGCTTTCTTT. Encoded protein: CASSGAPETVNTEAFF.

The rearrangement links TRBV13 to TRBJ2-1; a weak D match, TRBD1 (5 bases). The CDR3 is made up of 13 amino acids. Germline V CDR1 and CDR2: PRHDT, FYEKMQ (reference sequence). V lost 2 bases and J lost 8, with 10 bases in between. CDR3 amino acids: CASSLLVGDEQFF. The CDR3 DNA reads as TGTGCCAGCAGCTTATTGGTAGGGGATGAGCAGTTCTTC.

This clonotype was detected ten times or more. J is TRBJ1-5 and V is TRBV11-2; unclear D gene. CDR1 and CDR2 (germline): SGHAT, FQNNGV. The CDR3 covers 15 residues. V lost 0 bases and J 0 bases, leaving 6 bases between the germline ends. The CDR3, as DNA: TGTGCCAGCAGCTTAGACAGCGATAGCAATCAGCCCCAGCATTTT. This codes for CASSLDSDSNQPQHF.

This chain links TRBV25-1 with TRBJ2-7, with a weak D call TRBD1 (6 bases). Between the trimmed V and J ends, which lost 3 bases and 6 bases, there was a span of 6 bases. The germline gives CDR1 MGHDK, CDR2 SYGVNS. The CDR3 consists of 11 residues. The CDR3, as DNA: TGTGCCAGCAGTGAGGACAGCGAGCAGTACTTC. Amino acids: CASSEDSEQYF.

In this sample, this clonotype turned up many times. The chain has TRBV12-3 or TRBV12-4 and TRBJ1-2; D call uncertain. The CDR3 extends over 12 amino acids. The germline V and J ends were trimmed by 3 bases and 3 bases, with 5 bases remaining between them. CDR3 sequence: CASSFIDYGYTF. The DNA of the CDR3 is TGTGCCAGCAGTTTTATCGACTATGGCTACACCTTC.

The rearrangement links TRBV7-8 to TRBJ1-4, with D perhaps matching TRBD1 (5 bases). Germline values: CDR1 SGHVS, CDR2 FQNEAQ. Trimming took 5 bases from V and 6 from J, leaving 19 bases between them. There are 16 residues in the CDR3. The CDR3: CASSPTWGDGDEKLFF. In DNA, the CDR3 is TGTGCCAGCAGCCCGACCTGGGGGGACGGCGATGAAAAACTGTTTTTT.

V and J are TRBV7-8 and TRBJ2-2; tentatively, D is TRBD1 (6 bases). V lost 2 bases and J 4 bases, leaving 14 bases between the germline ends. Germline V gene sequence: CDR1 SGHVS, CDR2 FQNEAQ. The CDR3 length is 16 residues. The CDR3 loop is CASSLFGQRGTGELFF. Here the CDR3 DNA reads TGTGCCAGCAGCTTATTCGGACAGAGAGGCACCGGGGAGCTGTTTTTT.

The table lists this clonotype with a few counts. This rearrangement joins TRBV28 to TRBJ2-2, with 10 bases aligning to TRBD1. Trimming at V came to 6 bases and at J to 6 bases, leaving 10 bases not matched to a gene. This CDR3 region has 16 residues. Germline loops: CDR1 MDHEN, CDR2 SYDVKM. CDR3: CASSPYGTGAAGELFF. As DNA, the CDR3 is TGTGCCAGCAGCCCTTATGGGACAGGGGCCGCCGGGGAGCTGTTTTTT.

The chain employs TRBV30 and TRBJ1-1; D might be TRBD1 (6 bases). The ends were cut back, 7 bases at V and 5 bases at J, with 17 bases in the middle. This CDR3 comprises 13 residues. Germline CDR1 is GTSNPN and CDR2 is SVGIG (reference sequence). The CDR3 loop is CASYGQSGTEAFF. The CDR3, as DNA: TGTGCCTCATACGGACAGTCTGGAACTGAAGCTTTCTTT.

In the case of this clonotype: Compared with germline, one end of the junction differs, possibly owing to a read error. The genes are TRBV7-7 and TRBJ2-5; possible D gene TRBD1, 6 bases. Germline CDR1 reads SSHAT; CDR2 reads FNYEAQ (reference sequence). The length of the CDR3 is 15 residues. Here the CDR3 reads CASSFGTGFQETQYF. CDR3 nucleotide sequence: TGTGCTAGCAGCTTCGGAACAGGGTTTCAAGAGACCCAGTACTTC.

The J gene is TRBJ1-1, the V gene TRBV2; D gene uncertain. V shed 1 base and J shed 2 bases, with 11 bases lying between them. Germline V gives CDR1 SNHLY, CDR2 FYNNEI. The CDR3 consists of 15 residues. CDR3 sequence: CASSEVRGLNTEAFF. CDR3 nucleotide sequence: TGTGCCAGCAGTGAAGTGCGGGGTTTAAACACTGAAGCTTTCTTT.

The gene calls are TRBV6-5 and TRBJ1-1; D ambiguous. V was shortened by 2 bases and J by 1 base, with 14 bases between the two germline ends. The CDR3 runs to 16 residues. Germline loops: CDR1 MNHEY, CDR2 SVGAGI. The CDR3 sequence: CASSYGPIPGNTEAFF. CDR3 nucleotides: TGTGCCAGCAGTTACGGGCCTATCCCGGGGAACACTGAAGCTTTCTTT.

The chain has TRBV28 and TRBJ1-2; TRBD1 matches 8 bases. The junction had 13 bases not matched to a gene; V was cut back by 6 bases and J by 7 bases. This CDR3 is 15 amino acids long. Per the germline V gene, CDR1 is MDHEN and CDR2 is SYDVKM. CDR3 sequence: CASSRTGSHVGGYTF. CDR3 coding DNA: TGTGCCAGCAGCAGGACAGGGTCCCACGTCGGTGGCTACACCTTC.

The gene calls are TRBV6-1 and TRBJ2-3; D gene uncertain. The CDR3 is made up of 12 amino acids. Germline V CDR1 and CDR2: MNHNS, SASEGT. V gave up 7 bases and J gave up 7 bases, with 12 bases separating them. CDR3: CASMSLDYTQYF. CDR3 DNA sequence: TGTGCCAGCATGTCCCTAGATTATACGCAGTATTTT.

This chain links TRBV6-5 with TRBJ2-7; D ambiguous. With 7 bases removed from V and 5 bases from J, the gap between germline ends came to 21 bases. Per germline, CDR1 MNHEY and CDR2 SVGAGI. The CDR3 spans 15 residues. The CDR3 coding sequence is TGTGCCAGCACCTACTCCTCGACTTCCCCAGACGAGCAGTACTTC. As protein: CASTYSSTSPDEQYF.

This clonotype was picked up a small number of times. The genes are TRBV4-3 and TRBJ2-6, with TRBD2 as a possible D gene (5 bases). This CDR3 has 17 residues. Trimming cost V 1 base and J 2 bases, with 12 bases left between them. CDR1 is LGHNA, CDR2 YSLEER, per germline. CDR3 DNA: TGCGCCAGCAGCCAAGGATCCGAGGGCGCTGGGGCCAACGTCCTGACTTTC. Translated: CASSQGSEGAGANVLTF.

The V gene is TRBV28, the J gene TRBJ2-5; TRBD2 agrees at 13 bases. Losses at the gene ends were 4 bases for V and 3 bases for J; bases not matched to a gene: 8. Germline CDR1 is MDHEN and CDR2 is SYDVKM. The CDR3 extends over 17 amino acids. CDR3 loop: CASSSRTSGSPKETQYF. CDR3 nucleotides: TGTGCCAGCAGTTCAAGGACTAGCGGGAGTCCTAAAGAGACCCAGTACTTC.

This clonotype was seen repeatedly, ten times or more. The gene calls are TRBV12-3 or TRBV12-4 and TRBJ2-2; the D gene is possibly TRBD2 (5 bases). V lost 3 bases, J lost 6 bases, and 11 bases lay in between. The CDR3 length is 14 residues. The CDR3, as DNA: TGTGCCAGCAGTTTTTCGGGCGGGCCCGGGGAGCTGTTTTTT. Its translation is CASSFSGGPGELFF.

The chain links TRBV12-3 or TRBV12-4 to TRBJ2-3, with 8 bases that match TRBD1. The CDR3 length is 15 residues. V gave up 2 bases and J gave up 5 bases; unmatched junction bases: 6. The CDR3 region has the DNA TGTGCCAGCAGTTTAATGGCAGGGGGCAGAGATACGCAGTATTTT. Translating it yields CASSLMAGGRDTQYF.

This clonotype was observed at least ten times. The chain is built from TRBV20-1 and TRBJ2-1; 10 bases align to TRBD2. The ends lost 8 bases at V and 7 bases at J; junction bases unmatched: 17. This CDR3 comprises 16 residues. Germline CDR1 DFQATT, CDR2 SNEGSKA (reference sequence). The DNA of the CDR3 is TGCAGTACACTTGAGCTGGCTAGCGGGAGTGTAAATGAGCAGTTCTTC. This translates into CSTLELASGSVNEQFF.